This T cell receptor (beta chain) was captured by sequencing in a study of PD-1 blockade in classical Hodgkin lymphoma. Study conclusions and caveats: Nivolumab initiation under 1 year post-ASCT meant exclusion.

This clone was recorded once. Its antigen is as yet unknown. TCRdb's copy holds only in-frame clones and misses some; the assay was immunoSEQ multiplex PCR. The table records roughly 4,700 clones, about 71% of them present only once. Each patient experienced a relapse that followed autologous stem cell transplantation, and brentuximab vedotin exposure varied. Complete response, partial response or progressive disease was each patient's best response. CDR3 length equals 15 residues. Trimming took off 3 bases at V and 5 bases at J, with 11 bases between the two ends. Germline V gene data show CDR1 as MNHEY and CDR2 as SMNVEV (reference sequence).

The source of this sequence is a human donor with classical Hodgkin lymphoma. The sample was peripheral blood mononuclear cells (PBMCs), taken before the second cycle of nivolumab. This chain links TRBV27 with TRBJ2-6; no firm D call. As DNA, the CDR3 is TGTGCCAGCAGTTTGAAGGTACTCTGGGCCAACGTCCTGACTTTC. It specifies CASSLKVLWANVLTF.